This T cell receptor (beta chain) was identified during a study of OX40 agonist ivuxolimab in advanced cancers. Study-wide results and limits: Individuals who were partial responders at 0.1-3.0 mg/kg had clonal expansion that ranked among the lowest.

To note about this clone: The target antigen is unknown.

TCRdb keeps only in-frame clones here, not all; method: immunoSEQ multiplex PCR. The data contain more than 80,000 clones, 70% to 90% of them singletons. This CDR3 region has 14 residues. The germline V and J ends were trimmed by 1 base and 0 bases, with 7 bases remaining between them. Germline V gene sequence: CDR1 SEHNR, CDR2 FQNEAQ (reference sequence). This chain links TRBV7-9 with TRBJ2-7; no firm D call. The sample was CD4+ or CD8+ T cells sorted from blood, taken in a trial of the OX40 agonist ivuxolimab. This sequence originates from an adult with an advanced solid tumor such as melanoma, head and neck, liver or kidney cancer. The CDR3 DNA reads TGTGCCAGCAGCTTAGTACAAACCTCCTACGAGCAGTACTTC. It translates to CASSLVQTSYEQYF.